What follows are 8 T cell receptor beta chains derived from one specimen sequenced in a study of CXCR3-negative and CXCR3-positive naive CD8 T cells. Findings and caveats of the study: The TRB CDR3s that CXCR3-positive naive cells carried were more hydrophobic than those of CXCR3-negative naive cells.

The libraries of TRB cDNA were prepared using 5' RACE with UMI labels. TCRdb reworked the 5' RACE reads into one entry per CDR3 protein, no DNA. The table for this sample gives 6,000 or so distinct CDR3 sequences. Their recognized antigens are unknown. What was sequenced was naive CXCR3+ CD8+ T cells from blood. Subset reported: CD45RO-CCR7+CD27+CD95- naive CD8+ T cells expressing CXCR3 (TNR3+). Receptors originate from a human donor in good health. Some clones in this sample may be carry-over from other donors' samples.

The chain recombines TRBV19 with TRBJ2-1; TCRdb picks TRBD2, but there is no DNA to check that call. The CDR3 loop spans 14 amino acids. Germline CDR1 LNHDA, CDR2 SQIVND (reference sequence). This CDR3 reads CASSIGGSYNEQFF. Filled out from reference TRBV19 and TRBJ2-1, the complete variable domain reads DGGITQSPKYLFRKEGQNVTLSCEQNLNHDAMYWYRQDPGQGLRLIYYSQIVNDFQKGDIAEGYSVSREKKESFPLTVTSAQKNPTAFYLCASSIGGSYNEQFFGPGTRLTVL.

The chain couples TRBV6-2 or TRBV6-3 to TRBJ1-1; TCRdb's assignment of TRBD1 cannot be checked, as there is no DNA. Germline V CDR1 and CDR2: MNHEY, SVGEGT. The CDR3 length is 13 residues. CDR3 residues: CASSWGMNTEAFF.

V is TRBV15 and J is TRBJ1-5. This CDR3 is built from 15 residues. Germline V gives CDR1 LNHNV, CDR2 YYDKDF (reference sequence). CDR3: CATSSGTASNQPQHF.

This clonotype is classed as medium-sized by frequency. V usage is TRBV21-1 and J usage is TRBJ2-5; TCRdb outputs TRBD2, but without DNA this stays unchecked. TRBV21-1 has pseudogene status. The CDR3 spans 16 residues. The CDR3 reads CASSKVGGRIVETQYF.

This clonotype is deemed medium-sized by its frequency. The rearrangement uses TRBV3-1 and TRBJ2-5. Per germline, CDR1 LGHDT and CDR2 YNNKEL (reference sequence). This CDR3 is built from 12 residues. CDR3: CASSRPRGTQYF.

The V gene is TRBV29-1, the J gene TRBJ2-1; without DNA, the TCRdb call of TRBD2 cannot be checked. The CDR3 is 16 amino acids. CDR1 is SQVTM and CDR2 is ANQGSEA in the germline V gene. The CDR3 reads CSVLPSGRAVYNEQFF.

This sequence joins TRBV21-1 and TRBJ2-1; the TCRdb call, TRBD2, lacks DNA for checking. TRBV21-1 is an annotated pseudogene. The CDR3 sequence is 19 residues long. The CDR3 loop is CASNFGLAGPTSSYNEQFF.

By frequency, this clonotype registers medium-sized (0.01 to 0.1%). The chain has TRBV3-1 and TRBJ2-7; TCRdb indicates TRBD2, and absent DNA this call remains unverified. Per germline, CDR1 LGHDT and CDR2 YNNKEL (reference sequence). The CDR3 covers 16 residues. This CDR3 reads CASSHGSGTWAYEQYF.